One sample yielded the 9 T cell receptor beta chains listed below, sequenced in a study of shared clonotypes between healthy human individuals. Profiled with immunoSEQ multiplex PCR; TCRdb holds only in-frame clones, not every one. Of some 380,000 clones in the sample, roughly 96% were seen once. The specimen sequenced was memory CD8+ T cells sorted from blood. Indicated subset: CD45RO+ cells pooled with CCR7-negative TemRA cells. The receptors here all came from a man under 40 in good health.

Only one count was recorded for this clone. CDR3: CASSSRSDFAYEQYF. CDR3 DNA sequence: TGTGCCAGCAGCTCCCGGAGCGACTTTGCCTACGAGCAGTACTTC. The rearrangement uses TRBV11-2 and TRBJ2-7; D unclear. From germline, CDR1 is SGHAT and CDR2 FQNNGV. Trimming removed 4 bases at V and 2 bases at J, with 15 bases between. This CDR3 contains 15 residues.

The DNA for the CDR3 is TGTGCCTGGAGTGCCCGTTCCCCTCGCAATGAGCAGTTCTTC. It codes for CAWSARSPRNEQFF. The V and J genes are TRBV30 and TRBJ2-1; no reliable D call. V was shortened by 1 base and J by 6 bases, with 13 bases between the two germline ends. Per the germline V gene, CDR1 is GTSNPN and CDR2 is SVGIG (reference sequence). CDR3 length equals 14 residues.

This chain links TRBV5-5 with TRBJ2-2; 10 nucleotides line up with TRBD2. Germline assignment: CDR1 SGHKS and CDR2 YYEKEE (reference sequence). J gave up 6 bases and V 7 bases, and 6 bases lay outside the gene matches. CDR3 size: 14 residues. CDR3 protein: CASGGTSVSGELFF. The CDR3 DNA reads TGTGCCAGCGGCGGGACTAGCGTTTCCGGGGAGCTGTTTTTT.

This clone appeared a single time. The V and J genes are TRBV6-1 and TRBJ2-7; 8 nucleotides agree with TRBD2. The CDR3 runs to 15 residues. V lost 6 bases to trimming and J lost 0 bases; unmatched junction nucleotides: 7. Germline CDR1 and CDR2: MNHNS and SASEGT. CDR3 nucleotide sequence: TGTGCCAGCAGCTTGGTAGCGGGGAGCTCCTACGAGCAGTACTTC. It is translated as CASSLVAGSSYEQYF.

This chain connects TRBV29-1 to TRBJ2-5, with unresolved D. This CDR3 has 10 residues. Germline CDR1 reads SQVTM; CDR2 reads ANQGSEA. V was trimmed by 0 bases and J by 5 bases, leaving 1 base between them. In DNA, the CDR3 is TGCAGCGTTGAAGAGGAGACCCAGTACTTC. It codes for CSVEEETQYF. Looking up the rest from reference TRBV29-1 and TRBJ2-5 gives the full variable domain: SAVISQKPSRDICQRGTSLTIQCQVDSQVTMMFWYRQQPGQSLTLIATANQGSEATYESGFVIDKFPISRPNLTFSTLTVSNMSPEDSSIYLCSVEEETQYFGPGTRLLVL.

This CDR3 reads CASRTWGQFDGYTF. The CDR3 nucleotides are TGTGCCAGCCGAACCTGGGGGCAGTTCGATGGCTACACCTTC. The gene calls are TRBV28 and TRBJ1-2; tentative D call: TRBD1 (6 bases). V was trimmed by 8 bases and J by 6 bases, leaving 19 bases between them. This CDR3 spans 14 amino acids. Germline assignment: CDR1 MDHEN and CDR2 SYDVKM.

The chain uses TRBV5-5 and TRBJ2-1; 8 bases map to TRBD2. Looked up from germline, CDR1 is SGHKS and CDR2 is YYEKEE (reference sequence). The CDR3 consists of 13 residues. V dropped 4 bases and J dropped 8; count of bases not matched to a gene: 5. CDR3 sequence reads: CASSHRRGDEQFF. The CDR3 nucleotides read TGTGCCAGCAGCCACCGGCGGGGGGATGAGCAGTTCTTC.

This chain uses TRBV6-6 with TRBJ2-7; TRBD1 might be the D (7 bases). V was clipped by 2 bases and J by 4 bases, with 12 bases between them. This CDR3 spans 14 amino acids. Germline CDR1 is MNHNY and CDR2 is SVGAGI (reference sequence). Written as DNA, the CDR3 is TGTGCCAGCAGTTACCAGGGGGGCATTTACGAGCAGTACTTC. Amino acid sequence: CASSYQGGIYEQYF.

The CDR3 DNA reads as TGTGCCAGCAGCTCCAGAGGGGGGACTAGCTTCTATGAGCAGTTCTTC. Its translation: CASSSRGGTSFYEQFF. The chain is built from TRBV11-1 and TRBJ2-1; 9 bases align to TRBD2. CDR1 and CDR2 (germline): SGHAT, FQDESV (reference sequence). V gave up 4 bases and J gave up 8 bases; unmatched junction bases: 12. CDR3 size: 16 residues. Using reference TRBV11-1 and TRBJ2-1 for the parts outside the CDR3, the full variable domain is EAEVAQSPRYKITEKSQAVAFWCDPISGHATLYWYRQILGQGPELLVQFQDESVVDDSQLPKDRFSAERLKGVDSTLKIQPAELGDSAMYLCASSSRGGTSFYEQFFGPGTRLTVL.